This T cell receptor (beta chain) emerged from a study of identical twins. In TCRdb, the 5' RACE reads were re-called with MiXCR into one record per CDR3 protein. The table lists 510,000 or so distinct CDR3 sequences, about 15% of them singletons. This clonotype was counted a few times. The junction had 6 bases not matched to a gene; V was cut back by 4 bases and J by 7 bases. Germline lookup yields CDR1 SGHRS and CDR2 YFSETQ. The CDR3 sequence is 14 residues long. Only healthy Caucasians were included as donors. This same sample was also part of a study on yellow fever vaccine responses in identical twins.

Sequencing used CD4+ T cells sorted from blood. The rearrangement links TRBV5-1 to TRBJ1-4; TRBD1 agrees at 8 bases. This TCR was sampled from a woman aged 18-29 years in good health. The CDR3 region has the DNA TGCGCCAGCAGCGTGGGACAGGATTTTGAAAAACTGTTTTTT. Protein sequence: CASSVGQDFEKLFF. Variable domain in full (rest from reference TRBV5-1 and TRBJ1-4): KAGVTQTPRYLIKTRGQQVTLSCSPISGHRSVSWYQQTPGQGLQFLFEYFSETQRNKGNFPGRFSGRQFSNSRSEMNVSTLELGDSALYLCASSVGQDFEKLFFGSGTQLSVL.